This T cell receptor beta chain stems from a study of blood T cells in healthy people across ages. V lost 4 bases, J lost 3 bases, and 11 bases stayed unmatched. Germline assignment: CDR1 SGHVS and CDR2 FNYEAQ. The CDR3 is 17 residues long. The second PCR ran about 7 to 12 cycles with a sample-barcoded 5' primer and J-beta primers. Using its own MiXCR run on the 5' RACE reads, TCRdb lists one record per CDR3 protein. Here the sample spans more than 700,000 distinct CDR3 sequences, roughly 50% being singletons. This receptor was taken from an older man in good health. The sample taken for sequencing was blood. The gene calls are TRBV7-6 and TRBJ2-1; 8 positions match TRBD2. CDR3 coding DNA: TGTGCCAGCAGCTCGACCCTTACAACTAGCGGCTACAATGAGCAGTTCTTC. Protein sequence: CASSSTLTTSGYNEQFF.